Listed below are T cell receptor beta chains from one sample, sequenced in a study of early T cells in non-severe SARS-CoV-2 infection. TCRdb fed the 5' RACE reads into MiXCR, producing one record per CDR3 protein. The table shows 100,000 to 140,000 distinct CDR3 sequences, with more than 9.5% occurring only once. Sequencing was performed on whole blood. The receptors come from an adult who was a healthcare worker with PCR-confirmed SARS-CoV-2 infection or an uninfected control (not recorded which). Each CDR3 is given with its conserved first and last residue. Each record gives: CDR3 DNA, CDR3 protein, clone size, J gene, D gene, V gene. The D gene is left open where the match is weak. A row's size may be missing; if present it is once, few, many or a size class.

NA | CASSSSANEKLFF | many | TRBJ1-4 | NA | TRBV27
TGCGCCAGCAGCCAAGAGACAGGGGTGAGGAACACTGAAGCTTTCTTT | CASSQETGVRNTEAFF | NA | TRBJ1-1 | TRBD1 | TRBV4-1
TGTGCCAGCAGTTTATTCCGGCAGGGGGCCGACGAGCAGTACTTC | CASSLFRQGADEQYF | NA | TRBJ2-7 | TRBD1 | TRBV28
TGTGCCAGCAGCGGGGGAACCGACAAGACCGGGGAGCTGTTTTTT | CASSGGTDKTGELFF | NA | TRBJ2-2 | NA | TRBV9
TGTGCCAGCAGCCCAACCCCTCGGGACAGGGGTTACGAGCAGTACTTC | CASSPTPRDRGYEQYF | few | TRBJ2-7 | TRBD1 | TRBV12-3/TRBV12-4
TGTGCCAGCAAGGTCCAGCAGAACCAAGAGACCCAGTACTTC | CASKVQQNQETQYF | NA | TRBJ2-5 | NA | TRBV28
TGTGCCAGCAGCTTTGCGGGAACAGAGACCCAGTACTTC | CASSFAGTETQYF | few | TRBJ2-5 | NA | TRBV7-9
TGTGCCAGCAGTTCACAACAGGGAGATACGCAGTATTTT | CASSSQQGDTQYF | few | TRBJ2-3 | NA | TRBV12-3/TRBV12-4
TGTGCCAGCAGTTTACGGCCTAGCGGGTACCGCACCGGGGAGCTGTTTTTT | CASSLRPSGYRTGELFF | NA | TRBJ2-2 | TRBD2 | TRBV28
TGTGCCAGCAGTGAAGCATGGCCGATGGACAGTGTTTTGTTAGCCAAAAACATTCAGTACTTC | CASSEAWPMDSVLLAKNIQYF | many | TRBJ2-4 | NA | TRBV2
TGTGCCAGCAGCGGACTCCCGAACACTGAAGCTTTCTTT | CASSGLPNTEAFF | many | TRBJ1-1 | NA | TRBV4-2
TGTGCCAGCAGCCAAGGGGACAGGGGGCTCGTCTACGAGCAGTACTTC | CASSQGDRGLVYEQYF | many | TRBJ2-7 | TRBD1 | TRBV3-1
TGTGCCAGCAGACAGCTAGCGGGAGGGGACTCCTACAATGAGCAGTTCTTC | CASRQLAGGDSYNEQFF | NA | TRBJ2-1 | TRBD2 | TRBV7-6
TGTGCCAGCAGATTCCGGACTAGCGGGAGCAGTGGCACCGGGGAGCTGTTTTTT | CASRFRTSGSSGTGELFF | NA | TRBJ2-2 | TRBD2 | TRBV7-8
TGTGCCAGCAGCTTGGCCTACGGGAGCACAGATACGCAGTATTTT | CASSLAYGSTDTQYF | few | TRBJ2-3 | NA | TRBV5-6
TGTGCCAGCAGTGAAGTTAATCAGCGGCGTGACGGGGAGCTGTTTTTT | CASSEVNQRRDGELFF | NA | TRBJ2-2 | NA | TRBV2
TGTGCCAGCAGTTACGTGGGGAGGGGCACAGATACGCAGTATTTT | CASSYVGRGTDTQYF | many | TRBJ2-3 | TRBD2 | TRBV6-6
TGTGCCAGCAGCTTACCCGCTGTAAATGAAAAACTGTTTTTT | CASSLPAVNEKLFF | many | TRBJ1-4 | NA | TRBV7-9
TGTGCCAGCAGTTTAAAGGGGAACAATGAGCAGTTCTTC | CASSLKGNNEQFF | NA | TRBJ2-1 | NA | TRBV12-3/TRBV12-4
TGTGCCAGCAGCCCAAGGACAGGAACCAGCAATCAGCCCCAGCATTTT | CASSPRTGTSNQPQHF | few | TRBJ1-5 | TRBD1 | TRBV11-2
TGTGCCAGCAGCTTAGAACTAGCAGTCTACGAGCAGTACTTC | CASSLELAVYEQYF | NA | TRBJ2-7 | NA | TRBV7-2
TGTGCCAGCACCGGGGACCACTCCCCAGGAAGCTCCTACAATGAGCAGTTCTTC | CASTGDHSPGSSYNEQFF | few | TRBJ2-1 | NA | TRBV9
TGTGCCAGCAGCTTAGGGGGGCTGAGCACAGATACGCAGTATTTT | CASSLGGLSTDTQYF | many | TRBJ2-3 | NA | TRBV7-9
TGTGCCAGCAGTGAATTCTCGGCGGCCTACGAGCAGTACTTC | CASSEFSAAYEQYF | many | TRBJ2-7 | NA | TRBV25-1
TGCAGTGCTAGGGAAGACTTCTACGCCTACGAGCAGTACTTC | CSAREDFYAYEQYF | many | TRBJ2-7 | NA | TRBV20-1
TGTGCCAGTCAGCGGGAGGCAATTCTAGAGGACCCCACAGATACGCAGTATTTT | CASQREAILEDPTDTQYF | NA | TRBJ2-3 | TRBD2 | TRBV27
TGTGCCAGCAGTACGAGGGGGTACAACACTGAAGCTTTCTTT | CASSTRGYNTEAFF | many | TRBJ1-1 | NA | TRBV6-5
TGTGCCAGCAGTACTACTGATCCCAATGAGCAGTTCTTC | CASSTTDPNEQFF | once | TRBJ2-1 | NA | TRBV28
NA | CASILGVGDGYTF | few | TRBJ1-2 | NA | TRBV6-6
TGTGCCAGCAGCTCACCGACAGAGACCTCAAACATTCAGTACTTC | CASSSPTETSNIQYF | many | TRBJ2-4 | NA | TRBV7-8
TGTGCCAGCAGCCAAGTGCAGAGTGAAGCTTTCTTT | CASSQVQSEAFF | NA | TRBJ1-1 | NA | TRBV3-1
TGTGCCACCAGCCGACAGGGCACAGATACGCAGTATTTT | CATSRQGTDTQYF | many | TRBJ2-3 | NA | TRBV24-1
TGCAGTGCTAGGGGAGCCGGGACTATGGGGACCGGGGAGCTGTTTTTT | CSARGAGTMGTGELFF | many | TRBJ2-2 | TRBD2 | TRBV20-1
TGTGCCAGCAGGGACGGAGCTATGGGAGGCTACACCTTC | CASRDGAMGGYTF | NA | TRBJ1-2 | NA | TRBV7-2
TGTGCCAGCAGCTCCCCGGGACAGGGTCCCTCTGGAAACACCATATATTTT | CASSSPGQGPSGNTIYF | few | TRBJ1-3 | TRBD1 | TRBV13
TGTGCCAGCAGCCCCACAGGAATAGAGCAGTACTTC | CASSPTGIEQYF | NA | TRBJ2-7 | NA | TRBV9
TGCGCCAGCAGCCTAGGGACAGTTTCCGCCCAGCCCCAGCATTTT | CASSLGTVSAQPQHF | many | TRBJ1-5 | TRBD1 | TRBV5-1
TGTGCCGGGCTACAGGGGTTGAACACTGAAGCTTTCTTT | CAGLQGLNTEAFF | few | TRBJ1-1 | TRBD1 | TRBV30
TGTGCCAGCTTTGGACCGAGCACCGGGGAGCTGTTTTTT | CASFGPSTGELFF | NA | TRBJ2-2 | NA | TRBV6-6
TGTGCCAGCAGTTCTGAGCGGGAATCAGATACGCAGTATTTT | CASSSERESDTQYF | many | TRBJ2-3 | TRBD2 | TRBV6-2/TRBV6-3